What follows describes a single TCR beta chain. V was trimmed by 1 base and J by 6 bases, leaving 12 bases between them. There are 15 residues in the CDR3. Germline CDR1 and CDR2: KGHSH and LQKENI. This sample was included in a study of blood T cell repertoires in COVID-19. Study-wide context: Samples came from the United States, Italy and Spain, spanning acute and convalescent COVID-19. PBMCs, B-cell-depleted T cells, or T cells were the source of the cDNA or gDNA that made up the material.

In the authors' workflow: Amplification of reference gene primers provided the estimated nucleated cell counts. The protocol was immunoSEQ multiplex PCR, while the TCRdb copy is restricted to in-frame clones and leaves out a portion. From that table come the V and J calls and clone size; the DNA was used to work out D and trimming. The table includes fewer than 300,000 clones, 75% to 90% detected once. The clonotype was recovered from a woman aged 40 to 50 who had recovered from COVID-19. Sequencing input: peripheral blood. The rearrangement uses TRBV18 and TRBJ1-4; D is possibly TRBD1 (6 bases). The CDR3 loop reads CASSPLGQSHEKLFF. The CDR3 DNA reads TGTGCCAGCTCACCACTAGGACAGTCCCATGAAAAACTGTTTTTT.